The TCR beta chain under discussion was sequenced for a study of shared clonotypes between healthy human individuals. As to this clone: What it binds is unknown.

Subsets obtained from CD4+ cells comprised CD45RA+ naive and CD45RA-negative memory cells. V shed 1 base and J shed 0 bases, with 9 bases lying between them. This CDR3 comprises 15 residues. Germline V lookup: CDR1 LGHNA, CDR2 YSLEER. Genomic DNA from each subset was divided evenly over several immunoSEQ plates. Clones were sequenced by immunoSEQ multiplex PCR, and TCRdb holds only the in-frame ones, with some missing. The sample includes 2,500,000 or so clones, 80% to 95% seen only once; the top ten take approximately 0.4%. Study observations and caveats: Larger estimated richness was generally recorded for naive subsets relative to memory subsets.

The V and J genes are TRBV4-3 and TRBJ1-2; D remains unclear. The receptor's source is a man younger than 30 in good health. Some clones in this sample may be carry-over from other donors' samples. Source material: naive CD4+ T cells from PBMCs. Subset here: CD45RA+ positively selected. CDR3 protein: CASSQGNGANYGYTF. The CDR3 DNA follows: TGCGCCAGCAGCCAAGGTAACGGGGCTAACTATGGCTACACCTTC.